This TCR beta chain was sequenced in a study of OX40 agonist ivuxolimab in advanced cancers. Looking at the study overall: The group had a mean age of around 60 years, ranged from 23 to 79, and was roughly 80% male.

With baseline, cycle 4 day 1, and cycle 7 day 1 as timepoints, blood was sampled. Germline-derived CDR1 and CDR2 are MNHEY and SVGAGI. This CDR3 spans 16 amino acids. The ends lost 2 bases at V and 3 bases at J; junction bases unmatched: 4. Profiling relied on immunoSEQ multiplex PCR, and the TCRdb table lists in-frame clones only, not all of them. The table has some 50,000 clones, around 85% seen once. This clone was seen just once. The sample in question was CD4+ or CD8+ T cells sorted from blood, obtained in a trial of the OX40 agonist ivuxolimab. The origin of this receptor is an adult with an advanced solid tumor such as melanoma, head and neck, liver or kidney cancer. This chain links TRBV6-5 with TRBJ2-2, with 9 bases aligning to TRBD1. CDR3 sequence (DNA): TGTGCCAGCAGTTACCCCGGGACAGGGCACACCGGGGAGCTGTTTTTT. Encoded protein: CASSYPGTGHTGELFF.